The 10 T cell receptor beta chains below come from one sample, sequenced in a study of spatial heterogeneity in lung cancer. As to time point: sample taken at primary tumor resection. TCRdb used MiXCR to reprocess the 5' RACE reads, holding one entry per CDR3 protein. The data show almost 7,000 distinct CDR3 sequences, roughly 13% seen once. Which antigens these TCRs recognize remains unknown. Study outcomes and limitations: Counts of expanded intratumoral alpha and beta TCRs tracked tumor mutation counts.

The sequences come from lung tumor tissue, collected at surgery. These receptors all stem from a male donor with early-stage non-small cell lung cancer.

The chain recombines TRBV20-1 with TRBJ1-2, with TRBD1 matching 7 bases. Germline values: CDR1 DFQATT, CDR2 SNEGSKA (reference sequence). The CDR3 length is 14 residues. Trimming removed 1 base from V and 2 bases from J; junction bases left unmatched: 4. CDR3 protein: CSARGSQGNYGYTF. The CDR3, as DNA: TGCAGTGCTAGAGGATCACAGGGGAACTATGGCTACACCTTC.

CDR3 sequence (DNA): TGTGCCGGTGGACAGAACCAAGAGACCCAGTACTTC. Protein product: CAGGQNQETQYF. V gene TRBV5-4 combines with J gene TRBJ2-5, with D possibly matching TRBD1 (6 bases). Looked up from germline, CDR1 is SGHNT and CDR2 is YYREEE (reference sequence). This CDR3 is 12 amino acids long. The V end was cut by 10 bases, the J end by 0 bases, with 10 bases between.

The table lists this clonotype with a few counts. The chain uses TRBV3-1 and TRBJ1-5; D might be TRBD1 (6 bases). The CDR3 has 13 amino acids. CDR1 and CDR2 (germline): LGHDT, YNNKEL (reference sequence). Trimming left V 2 bases short and J 4 bases short, with 6 bases between. The CDR3 here is CASSQTGNQPQHF. CDR3 DNA sequence: TGTGCCAGCAGCCAAACAGGGAATCAGCCCCAGCATTTT.

This clonotype was counted a few times. The chain carries TRBV7-9 and TRBJ1-2; TRBD1 aligns across 7 bases. The germline CDR1 and CDR2 sequences are SEHNR and FQNEAQ (reference sequence). The CDR3 runs 13 residues. V was pared by 7 bases and J by 4 bases, with 6 bases of the junction left unmatched. The CDR3 here is CASKQGRSYGYTF. DNA for the CDR3: TGTGCCAGCAAACAGGGGAGAAGCTATGGCTACACCTTC.

J is TRBJ2-7 and V is TRBV29-1, with 10 bases lining up with TRBD1. Trimming cost V 6 bases and J 2 bases; bases outside gene matches: 10. The CDR3 sequence is 15 residues long. Germline assignment: CDR1 SQVTM and CDR2 ANQGSEA. Here the CDR3 reads CSVSSGTGDPYEQYF. The CDR3 DNA sequence: TGCAGCGTCTCCTCCGGGACAGGGGACCCCTACGAGCAGTACTTC.

This clonotype was detected only a few times. The rearrangement joins TRBV24-1 to TRBJ2-2; D might be TRBD2 (6 bases). There are 15 residues in the CDR3. In germline, CDR1 is KGHDR, CDR2 SFDVKD. V shed 3 bases and J shed 4 bases, with 11 bases lying between them. In nucleotides, the CDR3 is TGTGCCACCAGTGATCCGGCGGGGCGCACCGGGGAGCTGTTTTTT. As protein: CATSDPAGRTGELFF.

There are many counts of this clonotype. CDR3 amino acids: CASSYSMVAGVEGTQYF. The CDR3 coding sequence is TGTGCCAGCAGTTACTCGATGGTAGCGGGAGTTGAGGGTACGCAGTATTTT. V is TRBV6-6 and J is TRBJ2-3; 9 nucleotides line up with TRBD2. Germline assignment: CDR1 MNHNY and CDR2 SVGAGI (reference sequence). The CDR3 is 17 residues long. After removal of 0 bases from V and 8 bases from J, the junction contained 12 bases not matched to a gene.

This clonotype was seen repeatedly, ten times or more. The V gene is TRBV29-1, the J gene TRBJ1-2; no clear D. Germline CDR1 and CDR2: SQVTM and ANQGSEA. The germline V and J ends were trimmed by 6 bases and 4 bases, with 12 bases remaining between them. This CDR3 has 12 residues. The CDR3 protein is CSVHGPAYGYTF. CDR3 in DNA: TGCAGCGTCCACGGCCCGGCCTATGGCTACACCTTC.

In this sample, this clonotype is medium-sized. The rearrangement joins TRBV29-1 to TRBJ1-2; no firm D call. V shed 0 bases and J shed 3 bases, with 8 bases lying between them. Germline loops: CDR1 SQVTM, CDR2 ANQGSEA. CDR3 length: 13 amino acids. The CDR3 DNA sequence: TGCAGCGTTGAAGATCCCGGTGACTATGGCTACACCTTC. Residues: CSVEDPGDYGYTF.

This clonotype is classed as medium-sized. The chain uses TRBV29-1 and TRBJ1-2; 7 positions agree with TRBD1. The CDR3 length is 11 residues. V was pared by 7 bases and J by 7 bases, with 6 bases of the junction left unmatched. Germline V gene lookup returns CDR1 SQVTM and CDR2 ANQGSEA. The CDR3 spells CSAQQGFGYTF. CDR3 nucleotides: TGCAGCGCCCAACAGGGGTTTGGCTACACCTTC.